This TCR beta chain is drawn from a study of cytomegalovirus exposure and HLA in healthy donors. The CDR3 contains 12 residues. Germline V gene sequence: CDR1 SGHVS, CDR2 FQNEAQ. The V segment lost 5 bases and the J segment 10 bases; nucleotides outside the gene matches: 6. General observations from the study: Later analysis demonstrated an association between a missense DCLRE1C variant and TCR beta V- and J-gene trimming.

A few counts support this clone. What it binds is not known. PCR primers comprised 60 Vbeta and 13 Jbeta primers. Clones were sequenced by immunoSEQ multiplex PCR, and TCRdb holds only the in-frame ones, with some missing. The table has fewer than 200,000 clones, 81% seen once. The sequenced material came from PBMCs. The chain links TRBV7-8 to TRBJ2-3; 7 nucleotides match TRBD1. The source is a man between 35 and 55 years old in good health and CMV-seropositive. This CDR3 is CASSPTGSPQYF. CDR3 bases: TGTGCCAGCAGCCCGACAGGGTCGCCGCAGTATTTT. Supplemented by reference TRBV7-8 and TRBJ2-3, the full variable domain reads GAGVSQSPRYKVAKRGQDVALRCDPISGHVSLFWYQQALGQGPEFLTYFQNEAQLDKSGLPSDRFFAERPEGSVSTLKIQRTQQEDSAVYLCASSPTGSPQYFGPGTRLTVL.